This T cell receptor (beta chain) originates from a study of T cell responses to AZD1222 COVID-19 vaccine. Overall study: Pooled in the analysis were second doses at about 4 or about 12 weeks. Broader study findings: Spike-specific TCR depth and breadth grew after two AZD1222 doses. No repertoire was sampled before or during the peak T cell response, only after it. A mostly white British donor set with more females was recruited, and clonal diversity was possibly underestimated.

Germline trimming cut 4 bases from V and 7 bases from J; bases unmatched to any gene: 7. This CDR3 is built from 15 residues. Germline V lookup: CDR1 LGHNA, CDR2 YNFKEQ. With respect to this clone: No antigen is known for it.

Method: immunoSEQ multiplex PCR; TCRdb's copy keeps in-frame clones and lacks some. The sample lists some 200,000 clones; 80% to 90% were seen once. The chain uses TRBV4-2 and TRBJ1-4; TRBD1 matches at 9 bases. This clonotype was sampled from an adult in good health. The source was peripheral blood, collected on day 0 of AZD1222 vaccination. The CDR3 DNA reads TGTGCCAGCAGCCGACCAGGGACAGGGCTTGAAAAACTGTTTTTT. Translation: CASSRPGTGLEKLFF.